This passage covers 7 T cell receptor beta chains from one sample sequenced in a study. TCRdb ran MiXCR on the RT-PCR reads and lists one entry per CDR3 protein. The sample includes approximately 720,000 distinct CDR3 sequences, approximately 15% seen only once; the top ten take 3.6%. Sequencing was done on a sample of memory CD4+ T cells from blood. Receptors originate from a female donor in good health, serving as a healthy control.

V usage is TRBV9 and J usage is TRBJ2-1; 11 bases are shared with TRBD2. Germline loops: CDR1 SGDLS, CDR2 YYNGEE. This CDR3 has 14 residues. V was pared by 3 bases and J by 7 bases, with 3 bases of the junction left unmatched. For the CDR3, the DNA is TGTGCCAGCAGCGAGGGGACTAGCGGAAATGAGCAGTTCTTC. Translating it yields CASSEGTSGNEQFF.

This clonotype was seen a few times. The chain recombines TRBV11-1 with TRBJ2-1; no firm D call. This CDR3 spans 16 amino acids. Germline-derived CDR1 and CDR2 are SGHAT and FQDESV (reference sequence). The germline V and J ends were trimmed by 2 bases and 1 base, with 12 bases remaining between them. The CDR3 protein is CASSLRLSNSYNEQFF. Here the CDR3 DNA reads TGTGCCAGCAGCTTAAGGCTCTCTAATTCCTACAATGAGCAGTTCTTC.

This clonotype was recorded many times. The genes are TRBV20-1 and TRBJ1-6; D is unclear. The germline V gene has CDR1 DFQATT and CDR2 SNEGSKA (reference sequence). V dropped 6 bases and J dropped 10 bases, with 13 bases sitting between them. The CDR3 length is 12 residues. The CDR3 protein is CSARQLGSPLHF. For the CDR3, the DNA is TGCAGTGCCAGGCAGTTAGGCTCACCCCTCCACTTT.

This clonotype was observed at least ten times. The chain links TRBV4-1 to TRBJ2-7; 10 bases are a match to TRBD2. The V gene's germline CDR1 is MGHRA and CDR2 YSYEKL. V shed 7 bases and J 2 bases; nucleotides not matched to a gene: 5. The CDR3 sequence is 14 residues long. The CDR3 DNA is TGCGCCAGCACCCCCGGGACTAGCGCCTACGAGCAGTACTTC. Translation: CASTPGTSAYEQYF.

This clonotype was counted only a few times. The CDR3 nucleotides are TGTGCCAGCAGCGTAGGGATAGCGGGTCCCAATGAGCAGTTCTTC. Protein sequence: CASSVGIAGPNEQFF. The chain has TRBV9 and TRBJ2-1, with 7 bases lining up with TRBD2. The CDR3 extends over 15 amino acids. Losses at the gene ends were 0 bases for V and 6 bases for J; bases not matched to a gene: 6. CDR1 and CDR2 from the germline V gene are SGDLS and YYNGEE.

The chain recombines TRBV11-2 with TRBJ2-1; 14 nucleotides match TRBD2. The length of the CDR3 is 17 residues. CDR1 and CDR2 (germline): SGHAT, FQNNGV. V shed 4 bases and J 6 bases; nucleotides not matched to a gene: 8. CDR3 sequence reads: CASSSRLAGGRSNEQFF. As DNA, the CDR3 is TGTGCCAGCAGCTCTCGACTAGCGGGGGGGCGGAGCAATGAGCAGTTCTTC.

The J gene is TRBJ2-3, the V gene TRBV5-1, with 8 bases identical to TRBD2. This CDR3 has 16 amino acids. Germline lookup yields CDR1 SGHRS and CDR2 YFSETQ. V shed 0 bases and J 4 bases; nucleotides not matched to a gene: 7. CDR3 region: CASSLGLAPEADTQYF. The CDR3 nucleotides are TGCGCCAGCAGCTTGGGACTAGCGCCAGAGGCAGATACGCAGTATTTT.